One sample yielded the 23 T cell receptor beta chains listed below, sequenced in a study of cytomegalovirus exposure and HLA in healthy donors. This PCR relied on a set of 60 Vbeta primers and 13 Jbeta primers. Measured with immunoSEQ multiplex PCR; TCRdb has only the in-frame clones, and not every one. The repertoire consists of 130,000 to 150,000 clones, with 60% to 80% occurring once and the leading ten covering roughly 0.68%. Source material: PBMCs. All receptors come from a male donor in good health and CMV-seronegative.

A few counts support this clone. The sample holds other DNA sequences that translate to the same CDR3. This sequence joins TRBV19 and TRBJ1-5, with D perhaps TRBD1 (5 bases). This CDR3 contains 14 residues. Germline V gene sequence: CDR1 LNHDA, CDR2 SQIVND (reference sequence). Trimming took 3 bases from V and 4 from J, leaving 10 bases between them. For the CDR3, the DNA is TGTGCCAGTAGTATCCGGGGGGGGAATCAGCCCCAGCATTTT. Amino acids: CASSIRGGNQPQHF. The whole variable domain, filled in from reference TRBV19 and TRBJ1-5, reads DGGITQSPKYLFRKEGQNVTLSCEQNLNHDAMYWYRQDPGQGLRLIYYSQIVNDFQKGDIAEGYSVSREKKESFPLTVTSAQKNPTAFYLCASSIRGGNQPQHFGDGTRLSIL.

The chain couples TRBV19 to TRBJ1-2, with TRBD1 matching over 7 bases. This CDR3 comprises 15 residues. Germline CDR1 is LNHDA and CDR2 is SQIVND (reference sequence). V gave up 6 bases and J gave up 4 bases; unmatched junction bases: 11. CDR3 DNA sequence: TGTGCCAGTAGCTCGGAGGGCAGGGGGTCCTATGGCTACACCTTC. Translating gives CASSSEGRGSYGYTF.

As for this clone: A read error may account for a junction end that differs from germline. This chain uses TRBV7-9 with TRBJ2-1; unclear D gene. The germline V gene encodes CDR1 SEHNR and CDR2 FQNEAQ (reference sequence). CDR3 length equals 17 residues. CDR3 nucleotides: TGTTCCAGCAGCTTAAGGAAGGAGCGTATCTCCTACAATGAGCAGTTCTTC. Translated, it gives CSSSLRKERISYNEQFF.

This clone came up a few times. The J gene is TRBJ2-5, the V gene TRBV6-1; 11 nucleotides line up with TRBD1. V lost 1 base and J lost 5; bases outside the gene matches: 3. CDR3 length: 15 amino acids. The germline CDR1 and CDR2 sequences are MNHNS and SASEGT. The chain's CDR3 is CASSEGTGGRETQYF. The CDR3 DNA reads TGTGCCAGCAGTGAAGGGACAGGGGGCCGGGAGACCCAGTACTTC.

The CDR3 sequence: CASSPPAGGTGELFF. CDR3 nucleotide sequence: TGTGCCAGCTCACCACCGGCGGGAGGGACCGGGGAGCTGTTTTTT. V usage is TRBV18 and J usage is TRBJ2-2, with 9 bases that match TRBD2. V shed 0 bases and J 5 bases; nucleotides not matched to a gene: 1. The CDR3 consists of 15 residues. CDR1 is KGHSH and CDR2 is LQKENI in the germline V gene. Together with reference TRBV18 and TRBJ2-2, the CDR3 gives the full variable domain: NAGVMQNPRHLVRRRGQEARLRCSPMKGHSHVYWYRQLPEEGLKFMVYLQKENIIDESGMPKERFSAEFPKEGPSILRIQQVVRGDSAAYFCASSPPAGGTGELFFGEGSRLTVL.

This clone was found a few times. The chain is built from TRBV19 and TRBJ2-7; D is perhaps TRBD2 (6 bases). The germline V and J ends were trimmed by 11 bases and 2 bases, with 16 bases remaining between them. Germline V gene data show CDR1 as LNHDA and CDR2 as SQIVND (reference sequence). This CDR3 has 13 residues. The chain's CDR3 is CAAKGGQTYEQYF. The CDR3 DNA reads as TGTGCCGCCAAGGGAGGCCAGACCTACGAGCAGTACTTC. The variable domain in full, with the rest retrieved from reference TRBV19 and TRBJ2-7, is DGGITQSPKYLFRKEGQNVTLSCEQNLNHDAMYWYRQDPGQGLRLIYYSQIVNDFQKGDIAEGYSVSREKKESFPLTVTSAQKNPTAFYLCAAKGGQTYEQYFGPGTRLTVT.

The rearrangement links TRBV13 to TRBJ2-1; 9 nucleotides match TRBD1. CDR3 size: 17 residues. Losses at the gene ends were 4 bases for V and 4 bases for J; bases not matched to a gene: 11. In germline, CDR1 is PRHDT, CDR2 FYEKMQ (reference sequence). CDR3 amino acids: CASSSVATGGTYNEQFF. Here the CDR3 DNA reads TGTGCCAGCAGCTCGGTAGCGACAGGGGGGACTTACAATGAGCAGTTCTTC.

This chain connects TRBV9 to TRBJ2-1; 7 bases match TRBD2. This CDR3 has 15 amino acids. In germline, CDR1 is SGDLS, CDR2 YYNGEE. Losses at the gene ends were 4 bases for V and 8 bases for J; bases not matched to a gene: 12. CDR3 coding DNA: TGTGCCAGCAGCATTCACGGGGCGGGAGCTTATGAGCAGTTCTTC. Translating gives CASSIHGAGAYEQFF.

The V gene is TRBV5-1, the J gene TRBJ1-4; D perhaps matches TRBD1 (5 bases). The CDR3 is 14 amino acids. CDR1 and CDR2 from the germline V gene are SGHRS and YFSETQ. The V end was cut by 0 bases, the J end by 4 bases, with 7 bases between. The CDR3 loop reads CASSLGQSNEKLFF. CDR3 sequence (DNA): TGCGCCAGCAGCTTGGGACAGAGTAATGAAAAACTGTTTTTT. Together with reference TRBV5-1 and TRBJ1-4, the CDR3 gives the full variable domain: KAGVTQTPRYLIKTRGQQVTLSCSPISGHRSVSWYQQTPGQGLQFLFEYFSETQRNKGNFPGRFSGRQFSNSRSEMNVSTLELGDSALYLCASSLGQSNEKLFFGSGTQLSVL.

This clone was observed a few times. This chain joins TRBV15 and TRBJ1-4; D is uncertain. Germline CDR1 is LNHNV and CDR2 is YYDKDF (reference sequence). The V end was cut by 0 bases, the J end by 0 bases, with 5 bases between. The CDR3 covers 15 residues. CDR3 protein: CATSREGATNEKLFF. The CDR3, as DNA: TGTGCCACCAGCAGAGAAGGAGCAACTAATGAAAAACTGTTTTTT. The whole variable domain, remainder taken from reference TRBV15 and TRBJ1-4, is DAMVIQNPRYQVTQFGKPVTLSCSQTLNHNVMYWYQQKSSQAPKLLFHYYDKDFNNEADTPDNFQSRRPNTSFCFLDIRSPGLGDTAMYLCATSREGATNEKLFFGSGTQLSVL.

This clone was picked up a small number of times. The chain carries TRBV5-6 and TRBJ1-4; tentatively, D is TRBD1 (6 bases). There are 15 residues in the CDR3. Germline V lookup: CDR1 SGHDT, CDR2 YYEEEE. Trimming cost V 2 bases and J 4 bases, with 12 bases left between them. The CDR3 DNA is TGTGCCAGCAGCTTTACAGGGCGTGTTAATGAAAAACTGTTTTTT. The encoded protein is CASSFTGRVNEKLFF.

The chain links TRBV30 to TRBJ1-2; a weak D match, TRBD1 (5 bases). V lost 3 bases to trimming and J lost 1 base, with 15 bases between them. This CDR3 contains 15 residues. CDR1 is GTSNPN and CDR2 is SVGIG in the germline V gene (reference sequence). The CDR3 here is CAWSPAPGYNYGYTF. The CDR3 nucleotides are TGTGCCTGGAGCCCTGCCCCAGGGTATAACTATGGCTACACCTTC.

This clone has only a few counts. The chain couples TRBV4-3 to TRBJ1-5, with D perhaps TRBD1 (5 bases). This CDR3 is 13 amino acids long. Trimming removed 0 bases at V and 7 bases at J, with 7 bases between. Germline V gene lookup returns CDR1 LGHNA and CDR2 YSLEER. The CDR3 spells CASSQERGQPQHF. In nucleotides, the CDR3 is TGCGCCAGCAGCCAAGAAAGGGGCCAGCCCCAGCATTTT.

The chain recombines TRBV28 with TRBJ2-1; possibly TRBD2 for D (6 bases). The CDR3 loop spans 16 amino acids. Germline values: CDR1 MDHEN, CDR2 SYDVKM. V lost 3 bases and J 0 bases, leaving 12 bases between the germline ends. The CDR3 reads CASSLGGRFSYNEQFF. Written as DNA, the CDR3 is TGTGCCAGCAGTTTGGGAGGCAGATTCTCCTACAATGAGCAGTTCTTC.

This chain uses TRBV2 with TRBJ2-5; D remains ambiguous. V was cut by 4 bases and J by 7 bases, with 16 bases left in between. The germline gives CDR1 SNHLY, CDR2 FYNNEI. The CDR3 is 14 residues long. DNA for the CDR3: TGTGCCAGCAGTGCGACGGCCTCGGGTGGGACCCAGTACTTC. This translates into CASSATASGGTQYF.

V and J are TRBV27 and TRBJ1-4; 8 bases align to TRBD1. This CDR3 has 13 amino acids. The V gene's germline CDR1 is MNHEY and CDR2 SMNVEV (reference sequence). V gave up 5 bases and J gave up 8 bases; unmatched junction bases: 4. The CDR3 loop reads CASSRTGMEKLFF. As DNA, the CDR3 is TGTGCCAGCAGTCGGACAGGGATGGAAAAACTGTTTTTT.

V and J are TRBV7-3 and TRBJ2-5; 7 bases are shared with TRBD1. The tail of the sequence fits TRBJ2-7 better, so the J call may be wrong. Germline CDR1 SGHTA, CDR2 FQGTGA. The CDR3 is made up of 13 amino acids. The chain's CDR3 is CASSNDRASEQYF. In nucleotides, the CDR3 is TGTGCCAGCAGTAATGACAGGGCGTCCGAGCAGTACTTC.

The chain uses TRBV6-4 and TRBJ1-5, with 9 bases that match TRBD1. CDR1 and CDR2 from the germline V gene are MRHNA and SNTAGT. The length of the CDR3 is 16 residues. V was pared by 2 bases and J by 3 bases, with 5 bases of the junction left unmatched. CDR3 sequence: CASSDPIQGANQPQHF. The CDR3 DNA sequence: TGTGCCAGCAGTGACCCCATACAGGGGGCCAATCAGCCCCAGCATTTT.

This chain connects TRBV4-2 to TRBJ1-1, with D tentatively TRBD1 (6 bases). V gave up 4 bases and J gave up 5 bases, with 14 bases separating them. Germline CDR1 and CDR2: LGHNA and YNFKEQ. CDR3 length: 14 residues. The CDR3 is CASSRGQWETEAFF. The CDR3 coding sequence is TGTGCCAGCAGCCGAGGACAGTGGGAAACTGAAGCTTTCTTT.

This clone was counted between two and nine times. This sequence joins TRBV7-3 and TRBJ1-3; the D gene is possibly TRBD1 (6 bases). Looked up from germline, CDR1 is SGHTA and CDR2 is FQGTGA. V was shortened by 8 bases and J by 4 bases, with 12 bases between the two germline ends. CDR3 size: 13 residues. The CDR3 is CASAQDSGNTIYF. CDR3 nucleotides: TGTGCCAGCGCTCAGGACAGCGGAAACACCATATATTTT. The complete variable domain, with remaining parts taken from reference TRBV7-3 and TRBJ1-3, reads GAGVSQTPSNKVTEKGKYVELRCDPISGHTALYWYRQSLGQGPEFLIYFQGTGAADDSGLPNDRFFAVRPEGSVSTLKIQRTERGDSAVYLCASAQDSGNTIYFGEGSWLTVV.

This clone occurred a few times. The chain is built from TRBV6-1 and TRBJ1-2; 7 bases line up with TRBD1. Germline V gene data show CDR1 as MNHNS and CDR2 as SASEGT. The V and J ends lost 6 bases and 4 bases, in that order; junction bases with no gene match: 5. This CDR3 is built from 13 residues. CDR3 sequence: CASRPGTAYGYTF. The DNA of the CDR3 is TGTGCCAGCAGACCCGGGACAGCCTATGGCTACACCTTC.

This clone appeared once. This CDR3 reads CATGGLGEQYF. The CDR3 coding sequence is TGTGCCACCGGGGGGCTTGGCGAGCAGTACTTC. The chain has TRBV19 and TRBJ2-7, with a possible D match to TRBD2 (7 bases). This CDR3 comprises 11 residues. Trimming stripped 10 bases from V and 6 bases from J, with 13 bases between. The germline CDR1 and CDR2 sequences are LNHDA and SQIVND (reference sequence).

This clone was seen a single time. This chain connects TRBV5-4 to TRBJ2-4; tentatively, D is TRBD2 (7 bases). The CDR3 totals 15 residues. Trimming removed 0 bases from V and 7 bases from J, with 14 bases in between. CDR1 and CDR2 from the germline V gene are SGHNT and YYREEE (reference sequence). The CDR3 loop is CASSLDRAGGNIQYF. The CDR3 nucleotides read TGTGCCAGCAGCTTGGACAGGGCCGGGGGGAACATTCAGTACTTC.